This T cell receptor beta chain was captured in a study of T cell changes during pregnancy in multiple sclerosis. Germline trimming cut 1 base from V and 4 bases from J; bases unmatched to any gene: 4. This CDR3 is built from 14 residues. CDR1 and CDR2 (germline): SQVTM, ANQGSEA. Assay used: immunoSEQ multiplex PCR; TCRdb lists only in-frame clones, some missing. The sample yields more than 35,000 clones, 88% seen once. The V call is TRBV29-1, the J call TRBJ2-7; 10 bases are shared with TRBD1. The origin of this receptor is a female donor in good health, enrolled as a control in a pregnancy study. Sequencing used CD8+ T cells from peripheral blood mononuclear cells, obtained after pregnancy. CDR3 DNA: TGCAGCGTTGAAGGGGGGGACAGGGGTTACGAGCAGTACTTC. Encoded protein: CSVEGGDRGYEQYF.